This T cell receptor (beta chain) was recovered during a study of blood T cell repertoires in COVID-19. For the study at large: Samples representing acute and convalescent COVID-19 were sourced from the United States, Italy and Spain. Nucleic acid was either cDNA or gDNA, and it came from T cells, B-cell-depleted T cells, or PBMCs.

This clone was seen only a few times. V was clipped by 3 bases and J by 10 bases, with 13 bases between them. From germline, CDR1 is LGHDT and CDR2 YNNKEL (reference sequence). The CDR3 extends over 14 amino acids. Original analysis: Researchers report that nucleated cell counts were estimated from reference gene primer amplification. Sequenced by immunoSEQ multiplex PCR; TCRdb stores in-frame clones only, minus some. V, J and clone size derive from that table, while D and trimming were established from the DNA sequence. The data hold about 78,000 clones, with 60% to 80% observed a single time. Sequencing was done on a sample of peripheral blood. The chain employs TRBV3-1 (or the pseudogene TRBV3-2) and TRBJ1-6; D is possibly TRBD1 (5 bases). This clonotype was obtained from a human donor in a cohort sampled during active COVID-19. Here the CDR3 reads CASSQSPGWSPLHF. CDR3 sequence (DNA): TGTGCCAGCAGCCAGTCGCCAGGGTGGTCACCCCTCCACTTT.